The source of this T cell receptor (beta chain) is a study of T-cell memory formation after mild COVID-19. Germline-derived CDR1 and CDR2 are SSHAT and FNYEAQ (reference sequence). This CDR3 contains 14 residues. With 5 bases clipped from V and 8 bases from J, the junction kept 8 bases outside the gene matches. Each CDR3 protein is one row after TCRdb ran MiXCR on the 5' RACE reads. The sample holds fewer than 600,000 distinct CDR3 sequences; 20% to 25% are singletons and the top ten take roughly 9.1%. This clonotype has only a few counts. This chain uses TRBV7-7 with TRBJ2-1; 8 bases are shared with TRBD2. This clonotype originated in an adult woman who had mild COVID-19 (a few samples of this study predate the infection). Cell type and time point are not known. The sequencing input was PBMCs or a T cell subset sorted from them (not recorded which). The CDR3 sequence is CASSPRGRGDEQFF. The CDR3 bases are TGTGCCAGCAGCCCCCGTGGGCGGGGGGATGAGCAGTTCTTC.